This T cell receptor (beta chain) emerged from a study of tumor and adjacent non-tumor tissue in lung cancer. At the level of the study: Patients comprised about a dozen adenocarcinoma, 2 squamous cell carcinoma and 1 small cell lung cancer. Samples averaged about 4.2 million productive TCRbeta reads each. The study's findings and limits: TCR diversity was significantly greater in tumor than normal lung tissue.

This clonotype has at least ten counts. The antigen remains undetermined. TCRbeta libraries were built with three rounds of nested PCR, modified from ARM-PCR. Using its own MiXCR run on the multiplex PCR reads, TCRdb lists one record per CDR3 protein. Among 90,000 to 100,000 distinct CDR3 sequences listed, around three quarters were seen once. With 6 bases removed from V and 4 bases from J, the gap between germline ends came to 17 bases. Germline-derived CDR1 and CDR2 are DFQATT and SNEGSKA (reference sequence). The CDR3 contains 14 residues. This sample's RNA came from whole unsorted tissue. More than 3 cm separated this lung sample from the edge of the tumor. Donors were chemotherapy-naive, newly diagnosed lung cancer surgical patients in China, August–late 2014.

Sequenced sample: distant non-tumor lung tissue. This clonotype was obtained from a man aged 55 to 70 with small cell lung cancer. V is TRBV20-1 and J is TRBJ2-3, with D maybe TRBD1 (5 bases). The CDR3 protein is CSAIPRQWPDTQYF. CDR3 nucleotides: TGCAGTGCCATACCGAGACAGTGGCCAGATACGCAGTATTTT.